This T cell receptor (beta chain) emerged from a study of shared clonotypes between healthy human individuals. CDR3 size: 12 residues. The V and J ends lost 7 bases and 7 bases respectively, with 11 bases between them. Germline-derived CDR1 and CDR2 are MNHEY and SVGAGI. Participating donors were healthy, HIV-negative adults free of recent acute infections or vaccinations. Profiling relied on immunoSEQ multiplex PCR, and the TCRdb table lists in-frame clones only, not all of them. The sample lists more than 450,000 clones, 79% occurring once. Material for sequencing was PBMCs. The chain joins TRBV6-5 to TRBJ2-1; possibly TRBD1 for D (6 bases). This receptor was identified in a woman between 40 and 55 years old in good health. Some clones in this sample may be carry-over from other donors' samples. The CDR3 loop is CASTSGVNEQFF. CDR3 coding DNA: TGTGCCAGCACCTCAGGGGTGAATGAGCAGTTCTTC.